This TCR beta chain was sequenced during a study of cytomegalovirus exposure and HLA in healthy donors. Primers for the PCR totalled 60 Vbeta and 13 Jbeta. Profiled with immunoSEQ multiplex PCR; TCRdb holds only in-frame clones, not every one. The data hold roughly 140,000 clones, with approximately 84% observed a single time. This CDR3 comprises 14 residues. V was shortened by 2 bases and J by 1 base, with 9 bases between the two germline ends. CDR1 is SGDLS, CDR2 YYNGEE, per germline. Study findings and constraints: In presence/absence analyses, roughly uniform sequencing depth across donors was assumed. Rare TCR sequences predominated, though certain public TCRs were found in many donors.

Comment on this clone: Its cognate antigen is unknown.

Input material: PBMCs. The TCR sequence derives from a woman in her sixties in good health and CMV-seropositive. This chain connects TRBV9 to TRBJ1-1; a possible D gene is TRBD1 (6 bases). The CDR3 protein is CASSVGQQNTEAFF. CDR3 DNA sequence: TGTGCCAGCAGCGTCGGACAGCAGAACACTGAAGCTTTCTTT.